Included here is one T cell receptor (beta chain) sequence, with context. Antigen specificity is unknown. This record comes from a study of CD8+CD57+ T cells in acquired aplastic anemia. Study-wide context: Yields of DNA that came from sorted CD4+ and CD8+ cells averaged roughly 3.2 ug. Overall study findings and caveats: Patients and controls were found to share roughly 31 CD8+ CDR3 sequences.

V shed 6 bases and J 5 bases; nucleotides not matched to a gene: 9. The CDR3 is made up of 15 amino acids. CDR1 and CDR2 (germline): ENHRY, SYGVKD. CDR3 and TCR beta VDJ profiling relied on a genomic DNA template. TCRdb analysed the reads with MiXCR anew, one entry per CDR3 protein. This table holds 200,000 to 250,000 distinct CDR3 sequences, 65% found once. Individuals selected for sequencing had exhibited CD8+CD57+ cell expansion on flow cytometry. The receptor comes from a human donor with aplastic anemia. V usage is TRBV10-3 and J usage is TRBJ2-1, with TRBD1 matching over 8 bases. Sequencing was done on a sample of sorted CD4+, CD8+, or CD8+CD57+ T cells (not recorded which) from PBMCs. This CDR3 is CAIRDVGQGDNEQFF. The CDR3 bases are TGTGCCATCAGAGACGTCGGACAGGGCGACAATGAGCAGTTCTTC.